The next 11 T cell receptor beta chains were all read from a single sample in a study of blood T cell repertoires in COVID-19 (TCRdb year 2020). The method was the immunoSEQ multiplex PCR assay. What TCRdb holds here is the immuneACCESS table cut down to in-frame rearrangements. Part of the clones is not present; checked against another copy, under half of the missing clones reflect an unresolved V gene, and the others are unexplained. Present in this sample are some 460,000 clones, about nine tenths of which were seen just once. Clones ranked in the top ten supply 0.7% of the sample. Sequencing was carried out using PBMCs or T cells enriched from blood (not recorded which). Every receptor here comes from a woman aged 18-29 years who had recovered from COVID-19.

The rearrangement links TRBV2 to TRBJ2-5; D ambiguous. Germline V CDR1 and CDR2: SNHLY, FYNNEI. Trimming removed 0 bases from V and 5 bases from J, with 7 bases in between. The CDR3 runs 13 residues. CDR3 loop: CASSEALRETQYF. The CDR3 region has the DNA TGTGCCAGCAGTGAAGCGCTTCGGGAGACCCAGTACTTC.

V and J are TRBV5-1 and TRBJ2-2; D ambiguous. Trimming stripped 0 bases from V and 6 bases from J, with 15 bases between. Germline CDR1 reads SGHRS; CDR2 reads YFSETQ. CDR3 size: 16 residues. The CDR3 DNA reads TGCGCCAGCAGCTTGGAATGGGCAGGTGAAGCCGGGGAGCTGTTTTTT. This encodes CASSLEWAGEAGELFF. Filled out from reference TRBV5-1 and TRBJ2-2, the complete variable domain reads KAGVTQTPRYLIKTRGQQVTLSCSPISGHRSVSWYQQTPGQGLQFLFEYFSETQRNKGNFPGRFSGRQFSNSRSEMNVSTLELGDSALYLCASSLEWAGEAGELFFGEGSRLTVL.

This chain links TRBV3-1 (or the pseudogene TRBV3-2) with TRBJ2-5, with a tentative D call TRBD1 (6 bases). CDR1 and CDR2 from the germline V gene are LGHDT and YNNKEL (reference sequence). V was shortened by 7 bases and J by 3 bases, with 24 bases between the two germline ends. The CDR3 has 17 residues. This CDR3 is CASTTYSTGEAEETQYF. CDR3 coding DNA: TGTGCCAGCACCACATATTCGACAGGAGAGGCGGAAGAGACCCAGTACTTC.

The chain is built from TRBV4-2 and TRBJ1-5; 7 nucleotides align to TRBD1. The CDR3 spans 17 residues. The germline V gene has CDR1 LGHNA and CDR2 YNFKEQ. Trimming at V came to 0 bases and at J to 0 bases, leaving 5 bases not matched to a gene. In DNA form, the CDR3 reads TGTGCCAGCAGCCAAGAACAGGGGCGCTATAGCAATCAGCCCCAGCATTTT. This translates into CASSQEQGRYSNQPQHF.

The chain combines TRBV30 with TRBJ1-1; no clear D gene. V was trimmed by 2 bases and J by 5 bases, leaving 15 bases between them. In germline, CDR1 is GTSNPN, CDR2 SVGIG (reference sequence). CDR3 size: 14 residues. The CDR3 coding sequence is TGTGCCTGGAGTAGACATTCCGGTGGGACTGAAGCTTTCTTT. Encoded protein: CAWSRHSGGTEAFF.

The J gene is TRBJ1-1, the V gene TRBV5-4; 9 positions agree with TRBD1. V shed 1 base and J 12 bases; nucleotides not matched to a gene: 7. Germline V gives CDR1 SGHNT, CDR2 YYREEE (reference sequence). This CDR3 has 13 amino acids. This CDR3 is CASSLTEDRGTFF. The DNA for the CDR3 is TGTGCCAGCAGCTTGACAGAGGACAGGGGAACTTTCTTT.

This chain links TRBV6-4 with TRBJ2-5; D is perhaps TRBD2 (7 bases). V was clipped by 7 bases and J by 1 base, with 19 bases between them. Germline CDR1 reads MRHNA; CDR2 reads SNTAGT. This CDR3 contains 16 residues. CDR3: CASTSLAGAIQETQYF. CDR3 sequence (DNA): TGTGCCAGCACCTCCTTGGCGGGGGCCATCCAAGAGACCCAGTACTTC.

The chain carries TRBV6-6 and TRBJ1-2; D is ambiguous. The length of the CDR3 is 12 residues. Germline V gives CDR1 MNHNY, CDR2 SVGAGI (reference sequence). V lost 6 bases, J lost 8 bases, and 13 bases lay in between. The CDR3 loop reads CASSPEGRGYTF. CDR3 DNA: TGTGCCAGCAGCCCCGAAGGGAGAGGCTACACCTTC.

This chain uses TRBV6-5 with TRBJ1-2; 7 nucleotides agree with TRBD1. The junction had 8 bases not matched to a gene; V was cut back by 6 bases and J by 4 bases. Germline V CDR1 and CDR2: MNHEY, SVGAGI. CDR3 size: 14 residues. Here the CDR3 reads CASRATGLAYGYTF. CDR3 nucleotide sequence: TGTGCCAGCAGAGCGACAGGGTTAGCCTATGGCTACACCTTC.

In DNA, the CDR3 is TGTGCCAGCAGCTTTCAGGGGAATGAAAAACTGTTTTTT. It encodes CASSFQGNEKLFF. The chain is built from TRBV5-4 and TRBJ1-4, with a weak D call TRBD1 (6 bases). Trimming took 2 bases from V and 5 from J, leaving 7 bases between them. Looked up from germline, CDR1 is SGHNT and CDR2 is YYREEE (reference sequence). The CDR3 is 13 amino acids.

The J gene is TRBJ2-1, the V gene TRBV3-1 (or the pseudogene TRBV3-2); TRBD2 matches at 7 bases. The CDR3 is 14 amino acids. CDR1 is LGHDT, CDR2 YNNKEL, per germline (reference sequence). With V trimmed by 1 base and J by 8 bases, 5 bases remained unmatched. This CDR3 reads CASSQGPSGDEQFF. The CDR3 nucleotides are TGTGCCAGCAGCCAAGGACCGAGCGGGGATGAGCAGTTCTTC.